These 27 T cell receptor beta chains came from one sample sequenced in a study of T cell repertoires in cytomegalovirus infection. No antigen has been assigned to these receptors. Via MiXCR, TCRdb re-called the reads, giving one row per CDR3 protein. This table holds hundreds of thousands of distinct CDR3 sequences, about 44% found once. Sequenced material: cultured PBMCs, taken from culture after CMV antigen stimulation. The receptors here all came from a human donor in good health (CMV status not recorded). Some clones in this sample may be carry-over from other donors' samples.

This chain links TRBV7-2 with TRBJ2-3; 12 bases are shared with TRBD2. The CDR3 has 16 amino acids. Germline lookup yields CDR1 SGHTA and CDR2 FQGNSA. V dropped 5 bases and J dropped 3; count of bases not matched to a gene: 6. Written as DNA, the CDR3 is TGTGCCAGCAGCCTACTAGCGGGAGGAGAGACAGATACGCAGTATTTT. Encoded protein: CASSLLAGGETDTQYF.

The J gene is TRBJ2-1, the V gene TRBV5-6, with D uncertain. Germline lookup yields CDR1 SGHDT and CDR2 YYEEEE. V gave up 2 bases and J gave up 3 bases, with 21 bases separating them. The CDR3 extends over 18 amino acids. CDR3 amino acids: CASSLSPTRQARYNEQFF. CDR3 DNA sequence: TGTGCCAGCAGCTTATCCCCAACGAGGCAGGCCCGCTACAATGAGCAGTTCTTC.

This clonotype appeared a few times. This chain connects TRBV6-6 to TRBJ1-6; tentatively, D is TRBD1 (5 bases). Trimming removed 0 bases from V and 4 bases from J, with 13 bases in between. The germline CDR1 and CDR2 sequences are MNHNY and SVGAGI (reference sequence). The CDR3 extends over 17 amino acids. CDR3 nucleotide sequence: TGTGCCAGCAGTTACTCAGGGACCGACACTTATAATTCACCCCTCCACTTT. This encodes CASSYSGTDTYNSPLHF.

The chain recombines TRBV7-9 with TRBJ1-2, with D perhaps matching TRBD1 (5 bases). Germline CDR1 is SEHNR and CDR2 is FQNEAQ (reference sequence). Between the trimmed V and J ends, which lost 5 bases and 7 bases, there was a span of 14 bases. The CDR3 runs to 13 residues. The DNA of the CDR3 is TGTGCCAGCAGCCCGAGGGACTCTGGTGGCTACACCTTC. Translated: CASSPRDSGGYTF.

This clonotype was counted a few times. The gene calls are TRBV7-2 and TRBJ2-1; 7 bases are shared with TRBD2. The CDR3 extends over 15 amino acids. Looked up from germline, CDR1 is SGHTA and CDR2 is FQGNSA. Trimming cost V 2 bases and J 9 bases; bases outside gene matches: 10. The CDR3 bases are TGTGCCAGCAGCTTAACCGGGACTACTGGGGGTGAGCAGTTCTTC. Residues: CASSLTGTTGGEQFF.

This clonotype occurred once. The gene calls are TRBV24-1 and TRBJ1-5; 8 bases are shared with TRBD1. Unmatched junction bases numbered 2, after V lost 2 bases and J lost 6 bases. The germline V gene has CDR1 KGHDR and CDR2 SFDVKD. This CDR3 spans 14 amino acids. This CDR3 is CATSDSGGSQPQHF. The CDR3 nucleotides read TGTGCCACCAGTGATTCAGGGGGCAGTCAGCCCCAGCATTTT.

The chain has TRBV2 and TRBJ2-5, with unresolved D. The germline CDR1 and CDR2 sequences are SNHLY and FYNNEI. The V and J ends lost 8 bases and 1 base respectively, with 11 bases between them. There are 13 residues in the CDR3. The CDR3 nucleotides are TGTGCCAGCTCCTGGAGCCCCCAAGAGACCCAGTACTTC. As protein: CASSWSPQETQYF. The entire variable domain, with the rest obtained from reference TRBV2 and TRBJ2-5, is as follows: EPEVTQTPSHQVTQMGQEVILRCVPISNHLYFYWYRQILGQKVEFLVSFYNNEISEKSEIFDDQFSVERPDGSNFTLKIRSTKLEDSAMYFCASSWSPQETQYFGPGTRLLVL.

The chain carries TRBV7-2 and TRBJ2-7, with D tentatively TRBD1 (6 bases). This CDR3 is 13 amino acids long. Germline CDR1 reads SGHTA; CDR2 reads FQGNSA. The V end was cut by 3 bases, the J end by 3 bases, with 9 bases between. Here the CDR3 reads CASSFARGYEQYF. CDR3 DNA: TGTGCCAGCAGCTTTGCCAGGGGCTACGAGCAGTACTTC.

The chain is built from TRBV7-9 and TRBJ1-1, with D possibly TRBD1 on 6 matching bases. Trimming shortened V by 4 bases and J by 1 base, and 10 bases separated the two germline ends. Germline V gene lookup returns CDR1 SEHNR and CDR2 FQNEAQ (reference sequence). The CDR3 runs 14 residues. In DNA form, the CDR3 reads TGTGCCAGCAGCTCAGGGGAGGGGAACACTGAAGCTTTCTTT. Its protein product is CASSSGEGNTEAFF.

The chain recombines TRBV7-2 with TRBJ2-5; D ambiguous. CDR3 length: 13 residues. Trimming shortened V by 3 bases and J by 13 bases, and 18 bases separated the two germline ends. Germline V gives CDR1 SGHTA, CDR2 FQGNSA. CDR3 sequence: CASSFGDRPPLYF. The CDR3 DNA reads TGTGCCAGCAGCTTTGGCGACCGCCCCCCCCTGTACTTC.

The chain carries TRBV5-5 and TRBJ2-1; tentative D call: TRBD2 (6 bases). The CDR3 totals 14 residues. The germline CDR1 and CDR2 sequences are SGHKS and YYEKEE (reference sequence). Trimming pared 5 bases from V and 4 bases from J, leaving 13 bases between. The CDR3 loop is CASRSLAHYNEQFF. In DNA, the CDR3 is TGTGCCAGCAGGTCGCTAGCGCATTACAATGAGCAGTTCTTC. The entire variable domain, with the rest obtained from reference TRBV5-5 and TRBJ2-1, is as follows: DAGVTQSPTHLIKTRGQQVTLRCSPISGHKSVSWYQQVLGQGPQFIFQYYEKEERGRGNFPDRFSARQFPNYSSELNVNALLLGDSALYLCASRSLAHYNEQFFGPGTRLTVL.

This clonotype was seen a few times. V and J are TRBV7-2 and TRBJ2-7, with no clear D. The CDR3 totals 13 residues. V gave up 3 bases and J gave up 2 bases, with 8 bases separating them. Germline-derived CDR1 and CDR2 are SGHTA and FQGNSA. CDR3 DNA: TGTGCCAGCAGCTTTGGCAGGACCTACGAGCAGTACTTC. Amino acids: CASSFGRTYEQYF.

This clonotype was detected once. The chain carries TRBV12-3 or TRBV12-4 and TRBJ2-2, with D tentatively TRBD1 (5 bases). Between the trimmed V and J ends, which lost 7 bases and 5 bases, there was a span of 11 bases. The CDR3 has 13 amino acids. The CDR3 DNA reads as TGTGCCAGCAAAGTTGGGGCGACCGGGGAGCTGTTTTTT. It is translated as CASKVGATGELFF.

This clonotype has a single count. A read error may account for a junction end that differs from germline. The V call is TRBV5-3, the J call TRBJ2-2; 8 nucleotides line up with TRBD1. TRBV5-3 carries the ORF label, with uncertain function. The CDR3 runs to 15 residues. The CDR3 DNA sequence: TGTGCCAGCAGCTTGGGACAGGACCCCACCGGGGAGCTGTTTTTT. This sequence encodes CASSLGQDPTGELFF.

The V and J genes are TRBV20-1 and TRBJ2-7, with TRBD2 matching over 8 bases. The CDR3 runs to 15 residues. With 2 bases clipped from V and 0 bases from J, the junction kept 6 bases outside the gene matches. Germline loops: CDR1 DFQATT, CDR2 SNEGSKA (reference sequence). The CDR3 coding sequence is TGCAGTGCTAGATCTCGTAGCGGGAACTCCTACGAGCAGTACTTC. Its translation: CSARSRSGNSYEQYF.

The chain couples TRBV4-2 to TRBJ1-1; the match to TRBD1 covers 9 bases. The length of the CDR3 is 17 residues. Unmatched junction bases numbered 7, after V lost 2 bases and J lost 0 bases. Germline CDR1 LGHNA, CDR2 YNFKEQ. CDR3 in DNA: TGTGCCAGCAGCCAACCGGGACAGGGCTTTATGAACACTGAAGCTTTCTTT. Protein sequence: CASSQPGQGFMNTEAFF.

The gene calls are TRBV7-6 and TRBJ2-3; TRBD2 matches at 8 bases. Germline V gives CDR1 SGHVS, CDR2 FNYEAQ. This CDR3 contains 16 residues. The junction had 7 bases not matched to a gene; V was cut back by 3 bases and J by 2 bases. This CDR3 reads CASSFRIAGTTDTQYF. The CDR3 nucleotides read TGTGCCAGCAGCTTCCGAATAGCGGGAACCACAGATACGCAGTATTTT.

This rearrangement joins TRBV15 to TRBJ1-6; a weak D match, TRBD1 (6 bases). The CDR3 covers 14 residues. V lost 1 base and J 13 bases, leaving 14 bases between the germline ends. CDR1 is LNHNV and CDR2 is YYDKDF in the germline V gene (reference sequence). The CDR3: CATSRGQGKSPLHF. The CDR3 DNA is TGTGCCACCAGCAGAGGGCAGGGGAAGTCGCCCCTCCACTTT.

This clonotype has only a few counts. V is TRBV5-5 and J is TRBJ2-1; 8 nucleotides line up with TRBD2. The CDR3 consists of 15 residues. V shed 4 bases and J 7 bases; nucleotides not matched to a gene: 10. Germline CDR1 reads SGHKS; CDR2 reads YYEKEE (reference sequence). The CDR3 DNA reads TGTGCCAGCAGCGTAAGAGCGGGAGCGGAGAATGAGCAGTTCTTC. Amino acid sequence: CASSVRAGAENEQFF.

In DNA, the CDR3 is TGTGCCTGGAGTGTATGGCGGGGCCCCTCCTACAATGAGCAGTTCTTC. Residues: CAWSVWRGPSYNEQFF. The genes are TRBV30 and TRBJ2-1; the D gene is possibly TRBD2 (6 bases). Germline V gene lookup returns CDR1 GTSNPN and CDR2 SVGIG (reference sequence). V was shortened by 0 bases and J by 0 bases, with 12 bases between the two germline ends. The CDR3 totals 16 residues.

The genes are TRBV4-3 and TRBJ2-3, with D unclear. V lost 3 bases, J lost 4 bases, and 20 bases lay in between. This CDR3 has 17 residues. The germline V gene has CDR1 LGHNA and CDR2 YSLEER. CDR3 coding DNA: TGCGCCAGCAGCCAGCTCCAAGGGATAAGGGTGCCAGATACGCAGTATTTT. The encoded protein is CASSQLQGIRVPDTQYF.

The rearrangement links TRBV6-1 to TRBJ1-6; D is undetermined. Germline V gene lookup returns CDR1 MNHNS and CDR2 SASEGT. CDR3 size: 17 residues. The ends were cut back, 5 bases at V and 4 bases at J, with 18 bases in the middle. The DNA of the CDR3 is TGTGCCAGCAGTCGGGGAGAGCGGACGGTATATAATTCACCCCTCCACTTT. It is translated as CASSRGERTVYNSPLHF.

The rearrangement joins TRBV7-8 to TRBJ1-3, with D perhaps TRBD1 (5 bases). The CDR3 has 16 residues. CDR1 is SGHVS and CDR2 is FQNEAQ in the germline V gene. Trimming took off 8 bases at V and 0 bases at J, with 17 bases between the two ends. As DNA, the CDR3 is TGTGCCAGCCGGGGGGGGAGATCCCTCTCTGGAAACACCATATATTTT. Its protein product is CASRGGRSLSGNTIYF.

V gene TRBV7-2 combines with J gene TRBJ1-1, with 7 bases that match TRBD1. CDR3 length: 16 amino acids. The V and J ends lost 5 bases and 3 bases, in that order; junction bases with no gene match: 12. Germline V gives CDR1 SGHTA, CDR2 FQGNSA. The CDR3 loop is CASSLPGTVGDTEAFF. As DNA, the CDR3 is TGTGCCAGCAGCCTACCCGGGACAGTGGGGGACACTGAAGCTTTCTTT.

V is TRBV7-6 and J is TRBJ2-5; no definite D call. CDR3 length: 13 residues. Germline V gene data show CDR1 as SGHVS and CDR2 as FNYEAQ. V was trimmed by 5 bases and J by 5 bases, leaving 12 bases between them. DNA for the CDR3: TGTGCCAGCAGCGCGGCCTTACGGGAGACCCAGTACTTC. Its protein product is CASSAALRETQYF.

The chain joins TRBV6-6 to TRBJ1-1; D is ambiguous. Trimming shortened V by 2 bases and J by 8 bases, and 9 bases separated the two germline ends. The CDR3 consists of 12 residues. Germline assignment: CDR1 MNHNY and CDR2 SVGAGI (reference sequence). As DNA, the CDR3 is TGTGCCAGCAGTTACGAACTGGGGGAAGCTTTCTTT. This translates into CASSYELGEAFF.

The gene calls are TRBV9 and TRBJ2-7, with TRBD1 matching over 9 bases. The CDR3 length is 18 residues. Germline V CDR1 and CDR2: SGDLS, YYNGEE. Trimming removed 0 bases from V and 1 base from J; junction bases left unmatched: 11. The CDR3 loop is CASSVGPIGQGISYEQYF. As DNA, the CDR3 is TGTGCCAGCAGCGTAGGACCTATAGGACAGGGGATTTCCTACGAGCAGTACTTC.